This T cell receptor (beta chain) was captured by sequencing in a study of vaccination and CD4 T cells after COVID-19. Whole-study context: Sampling after COVID took place at a median of about 98 days (range 35 to 161) following diagnosis.

This clonotype has just one count. Antigen unknown. The Oncomine TCR Beta short-read assay generated sequence data from the DNA of cultured CD4+ T cells. From CD4+ T cells that had been cultured, genomic DNA was extracted. TCRdb analysed the PCR reads with MiXCR anew, one entry per CDR3 protein. The data show approximately 21,000 distinct CDR3 sequences, approximately 27% seen once. J was trimmed by 2 bases and V by 4 bases; bases with no gene match: 8. The CDR3 loop spans 15 amino acids. From germline, CDR1 is SGHDT and CDR2 YYEEEE. Noted treatment: roughly 10-day PBMC culture with coronavirus spike peptide pools or control peptides (ViraFEST assay). Each well held 2 million or so PBMCs in IL-2 (around 10 IU/ml) medium with approximately 10 ug/ml peptide pools.

The sequenced sample consisted of cultured CD4+ T cells from blood. V gene TRBV5-6 combines with J gene TRBJ1-2; 7 bases are a match to TRBD1. This TCR was sampled from a human donor with COVID-19. The CDR3 DNA sequence: TGTGCCAGCAGCCCGGCCGGGACAGAGAACTATGGCTACACCTTC. The encoded protein is CASSPAGTENYGYTF.